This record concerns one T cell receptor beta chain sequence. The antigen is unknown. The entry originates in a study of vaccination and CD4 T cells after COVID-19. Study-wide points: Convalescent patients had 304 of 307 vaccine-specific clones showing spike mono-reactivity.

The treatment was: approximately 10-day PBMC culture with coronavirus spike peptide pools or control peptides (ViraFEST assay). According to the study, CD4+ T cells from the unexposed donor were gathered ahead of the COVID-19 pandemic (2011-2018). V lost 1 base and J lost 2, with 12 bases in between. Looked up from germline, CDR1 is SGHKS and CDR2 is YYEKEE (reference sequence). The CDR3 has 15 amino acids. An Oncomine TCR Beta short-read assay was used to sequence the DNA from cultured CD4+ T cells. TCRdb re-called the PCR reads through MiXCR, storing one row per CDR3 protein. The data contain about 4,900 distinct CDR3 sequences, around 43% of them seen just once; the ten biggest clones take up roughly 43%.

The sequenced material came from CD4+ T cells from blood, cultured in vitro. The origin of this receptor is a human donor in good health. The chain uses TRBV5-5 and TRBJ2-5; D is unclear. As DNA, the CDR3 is TGTGCCAGCAGCTTGTTGTGGCACCCGCAAGAGACCCAGTACTTC. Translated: CASSLLWHPQETQYF.